The sequence of this TCR beta chain was determined in a study of T cell responses to AZD1222 COVID-19 vaccine. General study results and limits: A reported finding is that nearly half of spike-specific TCRs target unmutated variant regions.

With regard to this clone: Its antigen is currently unknown.

The germline CDR1 and CDR2 sequences are MNHEY and SVGEGT. The CDR3 loop spans 15 amino acids. Trimming took off 6 bases at V and 7 bases at J, with 19 bases between the two ends. Some clones are missing from TCRdb's copy, which holds only in-frame ones; the method was immunoSEQ multiplex PCR. The sample contains about 110,000 clones, about 89% of which appear only once. This sequence was found in an adult who received the AZD1222 COVID-19 vaccine. This specimen consisted of peripheral blood, obtained 28 days after the second AZD1222 dose. The chain links TRBV6-2 or TRBV6-3 to TRBJ2-1, with D perhaps matching TRBD1 (6 bases). CDR3 coding DNA: TGTGCCAGCAGCCCGCCGCAGGGGCTGGGGAATGAGCAGTTCTTC. It encodes CASSPPQGLGNEQFF.